These T cell receptor beta chains were read from a single sample in a study of T cell responses to AZD1222 COVID-19 vaccine. TCRdb keeps only in-frame clones here, not all; method: immunoSEQ multiplex PCR. The table lists 120,000 to 150,000 clones, 80% to 95% of them singletons. Material: peripheral blood, obtained on day 0 of AZD1222 vaccination. The receptors stem from an adult in good health. CDR3s include the opening cysteine and the closing phenylalanine or tryptophan. D genes are given only for firm matches. For some rows the clone size is stated as once, few or many, or as a class when expanded; others skip it.

len: 15; d_gene: TRBD1; abundance: .; j_gene: TRBJ1-2; v_gene: TRBV4-1; CDR3nt: TGCGCCAGCAGCCAAGATCAGGGACAGGGAGATGGCTACACCTTC; CDR3aa: CASSQDQGQGDGYTF
len: 9; d_gene: .; abundance: .; j_gene: TRBJ1-1; v_gene: TRBV28; CDR3nt: TGTGCCGGAAACACTGAAGCTTTCTTT; CDR3aa: CAGNTEAFF
len: 14; d_gene: .; abundance: .; j_gene: TRBJ2-6; v_gene: TRBV5-1; CDR3nt: TGCGCCAGCAGCTCAAACTCTGGGGCCAACGTCCTGACTTTC; CDR3aa: CASSSNSGANVLTF
len: 17; d_gene: .; abundance: .; j_gene: TRBJ1-5; v_gene: TRBV28; CDR3nt: TGTGCCAGCAGTCGGAAGCGGGACACAAATACGGTACAGCCCCAGCATTTT; CDR3aa: CASSRKRDTNTVQPQHF
len: 12; d_gene: .; abundance: once; j_gene: TRBJ1-1; v_gene: TRBV11-3; CDR3nt: TGTGCCAGCAGCTTAGGGGAGACTGAAGCTTTCTTT; CDR3aa: CASSLGETEAFF
len: 16; d_gene: TRBD2; abundance: .; j_gene: TRBJ2-1; v_gene: TRBV2; CDR3nt: TGTGCCAGCAGTGAGGCCGGGGGGGGCCTTGGGGATGAGCAGTTCTTC; CDR3aa: CASSEAGGGLGDEQFF
len: 11; d_gene: .; abundance: .; j_gene: TRBJ2-5; v_gene: TRBV10-2; CDR3nt: TGCGCCAGCAGAGCCAAAGAGACCCAGTACTTC; CDR3aa: CASRAKETQYF
len: 14; d_gene: .; abundance: .; j_gene: TRBJ2-6; v_gene: TRBV5-1; CDR3nt: TGCGCCAGCAGCTTGGCTACTGGGGCCAACGTCCTGACTTTC; CDR3aa: CASSLATGANVLTF
len: 16; d_gene: .; abundance: .; j_gene: TRBJ1-2; v_gene: TRBV18; CDR3nt: TGTGCCAGCTCCTCAAACTCAGGGGACGTAGGCTATGGCTACACCTTC; CDR3aa: CASSSNSGDVGYGYTF
len: 15; d_gene: .; abundance: .; j_gene: TRBJ2-7; v_gene: TRBV6-1; CDR3nt: TGTGCCAGCAGTGAAGTTTCGGACAATTCCTACGAGCAGTACTTC; CDR3aa: CASSEVSDNSYEQYF
len: 15; d_gene: TRBD1; abundance: .; j_gene: TRBJ1-2; v_gene: TRBV27; CDR3nt: TGTGCCAGCAGTTACAGACAGGGTACTAACTATGGCTACACCTTC; CDR3aa: CASSYRQGTNYGYTF
len: 16; d_gene: TRBD1; abundance: .; j_gene: TRBJ1-1; v_gene: TRBV5-6; CDR3nt: TGTGCCAGCAGCTTGAGGGACAGGGGCCTTTTGTCTGAAGCTTTCTTT; CDR3aa: CASSLRDRGLLSEAFF
len: 14; d_gene: TRBD1; abundance: once; j_gene: TRBJ1-5; v_gene: TRBV6-5; CDR3nt: TGTGCCAGCAGAGACAGGGGCTTCAATCAGCCCCAGCATTTT; CDR3aa: CASRDRGFNQPQHF
len: 14; d_gene: TRBD1; abundance: .; j_gene: TRBJ2-5; v_gene: TRBV7-2; CDR3nt: TGTGCCAGCAGCTTAATGACAGGGGCAGAGACCCAGTACTTC; CDR3aa: CASSLMTGAETQYF
len: 12; d_gene: TRBD1; abundance: .; j_gene: TRBJ1-2; v_gene: TRBV28; CDR3nt: TGTGCCAGCAGTTACAGGGGCTATGGCTACACCTTC; CDR3aa: CASSYRGYGYTF
len: 13; d_gene: TRBD1; abundance: .; j_gene: TRBJ1-2; v_gene: TRBV6-5; CDR3nt: TGTGCCAGTAGGGGGGACAGGGTGGGTGGCTACACCTTC; CDR3aa: CASRGDRVGGYTF
len: 14; d_gene: .; abundance: .; j_gene: TRBJ1-6; v_gene: TRBV6-5; CDR3nt: TGTGCCAGCAGTTACGGGACCGGGGAAGGACCCCTCCACTTT; CDR3aa: CASSYGTGEGPLHF